The 10 T cell receptor beta chains below come from one sample, sequenced in a study of T cells in localized non-small cell lung cancer (TCRdb year 2020). Libraries came from the immunoSEQ multiplex PCR assay. TCRdb's version of the immuneACCESS table is confined to in-frame rearrangements and falls short of the full clone set. An unresolved V gene accounts for under half of the shortfall where checked; the remainder is of unknown origin. Across this sample there are several thousand clones, with approximately 40% seen only once. The ten largest clonotypes hold around 7.7% of the sample. The material was lung tumor tissue, obtained before any cancer treatment. The receptors were sampled from a man aged 40-75 years with stage III lung adenocarcinoma.

This clone has a handful of counts. The chain recombines TRBV6-8 with TRBJ2-1, with 9 bases matching TRBD1. After removal of 7 bases from V and 8 bases from J, the junction contained 9 bases not matched to a gene. There are 14 residues in the CDR3. Germline lookup yields CDR1 MNHGY and CDR2 SAAAGT. CDR3 amino acids: CASTGTGSRDEQFF. The CDR3 DNA is TGTGCCAGCACCGGGACAGGGTCTCGGGATGAGCAGTTCTTC.

This clone was counted a few times. The rearrangement links TRBV6-4 to TRBJ2-5; D possibly corresponds to TRBD2 (6 bases). The germline CDR1 and CDR2 sequences are MRHNA and SNTAGT. V gave up 9 bases and J gave up 4 bases, with 15 bases separating them. CDR3 length: 13 residues. The CDR3 sequence: CASGTPILETQYF. The CDR3 nucleotides are TGTGCCAGTGGGACTCCGATTCTAGAGACCCAGTACTTC.

The rearrangement links TRBV6-8 to TRBJ2-5; TRBD2 matches 11 bases. Germline CDR1 MNHGY, CDR2 SAAAGT. The CDR3 contains 13 residues. V was clipped by 4 bases and J by 9 bases; unmatched bases: 4. CDR3 DNA sequence: TGTGCCAGCAGTTCGGGACTAGCGGAGGCCCAGTACTTC. It yields the protein CASSSGLAEAQYF.

This clone was found a few times. This chain joins TRBV7-4 and TRBJ2-6; D gene uncertain. CDR1 is SGHVT, CDR2 SQSDAQ, per germline. CDR3 length: 16 residues. Trimming left V 5 bases short and J 4 bases short, with 15 bases between. The CDR3 nucleotides are TGTGCCAGCAGCCAAGGAATAGGGTCCGGGGCCAACGTCCTGACTTTC. Its protein is CASSQGIGSGANVLTF. Full variable domain (rest looked up from reference TRBV7-4 and TRBJ2-6): GAGVSQSPRYKVAKRGRDVALRCDSISGHVTLYWYRQTLGQGSEVLTYSQSDAQRDKSGRPSGRFSAERPERSVSTLKIQRTEQGDSAVYLCASSQGIGSGANVLTFGAGSRLTVL.

By its share, this clone is medium-sized. The gene calls are TRBV7-2 and TRBJ1-1; 7 bases line up with TRBD1. The CDR3 is 13 residues long. The ends lost 4 bases at V and 1 base at J; junction bases unmatched: 0. Germline loops: CDR1 SGHTA, CDR2 FQGNSA. In DNA form, the CDR3 reads TGTGCCAGCAGCTGGGACAGGAACACTGAAGCTTTCTTT. This encodes CASSWDRNTEAFF. Full variable domain (outside the CDR3, taken from reference TRBV7-2 and TRBJ1-1): GAGVSQSPSNKVTEKGKDVELRCDPISGHTALYWYRQSLGQGLEFLIYFQGNSAPDKSGLPSDRFSAERTGGSVSTLTIQRTQQEDSAVYLCASSWDRNTEAFFGQGTRLTVV.

This clone turned up a few times. The rearrangement links TRBV11-3 to TRBJ2-3; TRBD2 aligns across 9 bases. The CDR3 is 15 amino acids. CDR1 is SGHNT, CDR2 YENEEA, per germline. V lost 5 bases, J lost 8 bases, and 11 bases stayed unmatched. The CDR3 DNA sequence: TGTGCCAGCAGCCCGTCATTAGCGGGAGTTGGTACGCAGTATTTT. Protein sequence: CASSPSLAGVGTQYF.

This clone has more than one count but fewer than ten. The chain is built from TRBV19 and TRBJ2-5, with 7 bases fitting TRBD1. This CDR3 is built from 15 residues. Germline CDR1 is LNHDA and CDR2 is SQIVND (reference sequence). Germline trimming cut 3 bases from V and 2 bases from J; bases unmatched to any gene: 6. The CDR3 DNA follows: TGTGCCAGTAGTATGAACAGGGGTTGGCAAGAGACCCAGTACTTC. Its translation: CASSMNRGWQETQYF.

This chain connects TRBV6-7 to TRBJ2-5, with D perhaps matching TRBD2 (5 bases). TRBV6-7 is marked as an open reading frame, function uncertain. Trimming pared 2 bases from V and 7 bases from J, leaving 17 bases between. The CDR3 contains 15 residues. CDR3 region: CASSYPGPPGGTQYF. As DNA, the CDR3 is TGTGCCAGCAGTTACCCCGGGCCCCCCGGAGGGACCCAGTACTTC.

J is TRBJ2-7 and V is TRBV4-1, with unresolved D. The CDR3 has 14 amino acids. CDR1 MGHRA and CDR2 YSYEKL come from the germline V gene. V lost 0 bases and J lost 0, with 6 bases in between. The CDR3 is CASSQDPASYEQYF. CDR3 sequence (DNA): TGCGCCAGCAGCCAAGATCCGGCCTCCTACGAGCAGTACTTC.

This clone has only one observation. The V and J genes are TRBV9 and TRBJ2-3, with TRBD1 matching over 7 bases. The V gene's germline CDR1 is SGDLS and CDR2 YYNGEE. The CDR3 spans 16 residues. Trimming removed 3 bases from V and 3 bases from J; junction bases left unmatched: 10. CDR3 coding DNA: TGTGCCAGCAGCGCCGAACAGGGGAGAGGAACAGATACGCAGTATTTT. Its translation: CASSAEQGRGTDTQYF.